This TCR beta chain was captured by sequencing in a study of Ad26.COV2.S vaccination and SARS-CoV-2 variants. General study findings and limits: With respect to non-spike TCR breadth, vaccine and placebo recipients were similar. Assessments of TCR breadth and depth may have underestimated the total T cell responses.

Germline V gene sequence: CDR1 LNHDA, CDR2 SQIVND (reference sequence). Trimming cost V 5 bases and J 6 bases, with 12 bases left between them. The length of the CDR3 is 13 residues. TCRdb's table, derived via immunoSEQ multiplex PCR, lists solely in-frame clones and lacks some. The sample includes some 410,000 clones, around 92% of them seen just once. Notes on this clone: Its target is not known.

Stated treatment: about 20 received Ad26.COV2.S at low or high dose, single or two shots; roughly five received placebo; per-sample allocation not given. Collection of samples fell on day 63 after the first vaccine or placebo injection. Adults aged 18-55 years in Boston included the donor. The chain carries TRBV19 and TRBJ2-3, with D tentatively TRBD1 (5 bases). This receptor was taken from a person between 18 and 59 years old who received the Ad26.COV2.S COVID-19 vaccine or a placebo. Material: peripheral blood, obtained in a trial of Ad26.COV2.S vaccine versus placebo. The CDR3 sequence is CASSGAGWDTQYF. In DNA form, the CDR3 reads TGTGCCAGTAGTGGGGCAGGGTGGGATACGCAGTATTTT.